The 30 T cell receptor beta chains below all came from one sample that was sequenced in a study of regulatory dendritic cells for organ transplantation. Profiling relied on immunoSEQ multiplex PCR, and the TCRdb table lists in-frame clones only, not all of them. The data show roughly 30,000 clones, approximately 77% seen once. The sequenced material came from naive CD8+ T cells from blood. Subset of the sample: CD45RA+ naive T cells. Receptors were obtained from a human donor in good health.

The CDR3 spells CASSLAGFDTGELFF. The CDR3 DNA sequence: TGTGCCAGCAGCTTAGCAGGGTTCGACACCGGGGAGCTGTTTTTT. The chain has TRBV13 and TRBJ2-2, with D perhaps matching TRBD1 (5 bases). Germline loops: CDR1 PRHDT, CDR2 FYEKMQ (reference sequence). The CDR3 runs to 15 residues. The V end was cut by 1 base, the J end by 3 bases, with 9 bases between.

This rearrangement joins TRBV13 to TRBJ1-1; 9 bases fit TRBD1. J gave up 11 bases and V 2 bases, and 27 bases lay outside the gene matches. The CDR3 runs 20 residues. CDR1 and CDR2 from the germline V gene are PRHDT and FYEKMQ (reference sequence). This chain's CDR3 is CASSLTEGDRAPWDRVVAFF. CDR3 sequence (DNA): TGTGCCAGCAGCTTAACTGAGGGGGACCGCGCCCCTTGGGACAGGGTAGTGGCTTTCTTT.

This chain uses TRBV9 with TRBJ2-4; D may be TRBD1 (7 bases). V lost 4 bases to trimming and J lost 1 base, with 12 bases between them. The CDR3 consists of 15 residues. The V gene's germline CDR1 is SGDLS and CDR2 YYNGEE. The CDR3 here is CASSPGGFAKNIQYF. The CDR3 bases are TGTGCCAGCAGCCCAGGGGGGTTTGCCAAAAACATTCAGTACTTC.

The chain carries TRBV4-3 and TRBJ2-7; D is undetermined. V lost 0 bases, J lost 6 bases, and 15 bases lay in between. CDR3 length: 15 amino acids. Germline V gene lookup returns CDR1 LGHNA and CDR2 YSLEER. In nucleotides, the CDR3 is TGCGCCAGCAGCCAAGATTCGACAAACTTGGGCGAGCAGTACTTC. It is translated as CASSQDSTNLGEQYF.

The chain joins TRBV4-3 to TRBJ1-1; 11 nucleotides align to TRBD1. The germline CDR1 and CDR2 sequences are LGHNA and YSLEER. This CDR3 is built from 14 residues. Trimming cost V 5 bases and J 5 bases; bases outside gene matches: 4. The chain's CDR3 is CASSTRDRGTEAFF. Here the CDR3 DNA reads TGCGCCAGCAGCACCCGGGACAGGGGGACTGAAGCTTTCTTT.

This rearrangement joins TRBV6-1 to TRBJ2-7; a weak D match, TRBD2 (7 bases). In germline, CDR1 is MNHNS, CDR2 SASEGT. Trimming stripped 1 base from V and 3 bases from J, with 22 bases between. CDR3 length equals 18 residues. The CDR3 DNA follows: TGTGCCAGCAGTGAAGATGAGAAGGGGGGGCTAGCGATCTACGAGCAGTACTTC. Protein sequence: CASSEDEKGGLAIYEQYF.

This chain links TRBV28 with TRBJ1-1, with D maybe TRBD1 (6 bases). The V and J ends lost 5 bases and 1 base respectively, with 11 bases between them. The germline gives CDR1 MDHEN, CDR2 SYDVKM. This CDR3 is 14 amino acids long. The CDR3 sequence is CASSGGAWNTEAFF. DNA of the CDR3: TGTGCCAGCAGTGGGGGGGCCTGGAACACTGAAGCTTTCTTT. The full variable domain, in which reference TRBV28 and TRBJ1-1 provide the parts outside the CDR3, is DVKVTQSSRYLVKRTGEKVFLECVQDMDHENMFWYRQDPGLGLRLIYFSYDVKMKEKGDIPEGYSVSREKKERFSLILESASTNQTSMYLCASSGGAWNTEAFFGQGTRLTVV.

In nucleotides, the CDR3 is TGTGCTAGTGGTTTGGGAACGACAGGGACTGAAGCTTTCTTT. Translated: CASGLGTTGTEAFF. This chain links TRBV12-5 with TRBJ1-1, with 7 bases lining up with TRBD1. The CDR3 is 14 residues long. Unmatched junction bases numbered 4, after V lost 1 base and J lost 5 bases. Germline V CDR1 and CDR2: LGHNT, FRNRAP.

The chain has TRBV29-1 and TRBJ1-2; D remains ambiguous. The CDR3 covers 14 residues. CDR1 is SQVTM and CDR2 is ANQGSEA in the germline V gene. V lost 0 bases and J lost 0, with 8 bases in between. The CDR3 DNA is TGCAGCGTTGAAGATCCCGGGACTAACTATGGCTACACCTTC. Translation gives CSVEDPGTNYGYTF.

The V call is TRBV5-6, the J call TRBJ2-5; 7 positions agree with TRBD2. From germline, CDR1 is SGHDT and CDR2 YYEEEE. CDR3 length: 17 residues. Germline trimming cut 0 bases from V and 4 bases from J; bases unmatched to any gene: 12. The chain's CDR3 is CASSLDLAGRVRETQYF. The CDR3 region has the DNA TGTGCCAGCAGCTTGGACCTCGCGGGGAGGGTAAGAGAGACCCAGTACTTC. The full variable domain, in which reference TRBV5-6 and TRBJ2-5 provide the parts outside the CDR3, is DAGVTQSPTHLIKTRGQQVTLRCSPKSGHDTVSWYQQALGQGPQFIFQYYEEEERQRGNFPDRFSGHQFPNYSSELNVNALLLGDSALYLCASSLDLAGRVRETQYFGPGTRLLVL.

V usage is TRBV7-3 and J usage is TRBJ2-1; the D gene is possibly TRBD2 (6 bases). The V and J ends lost 2 bases and 6 bases respectively, with 8 bases between them. The germline V gene encodes CDR1 SGHTA and CDR2 FQGTGA. This CDR3 region has 13 residues. The CDR3 DNA follows: TGTGCCAGCAGCTTAGGCGGGGCCAATGAGCAGTTCTTC. It codes for CASSLGGANEQFF.

The V call is TRBV5-8, the J call TRBJ2-3; 13 positions match TRBD2. The CDR3 contains 18 residues. The V segment lost 4 bases and the J segment 0 bases; nucleotides outside the gene matches: 8. Germline CDR1 and CDR2: SGHTS and YDEGEE. The CDR3 sequence is CASSLWTSGGVSTDTQYF. Here the CDR3 DNA reads TGTGCCAGCAGCCTCTGGACTAGCGGGGGTGTTAGCACAGATACGCAGTATTTT. The whole variable domain, remainder taken from reference TRBV5-8 and TRBJ2-3, is EAGVTQSPTHLIKTRGQQATLRCSPISGHTSVYWYQQALGLGLQFLLWYDEGEERNRGNFPPRFSGRQFPNYSSELNVNALELEDSALYLCASSLWTSGGVSTDTQYFGPGTRLTVL.

This clone has a single count. The chain links TRBV7-9 to TRBJ2-4, with 8 bases identical to TRBD1. The CDR3 totals 14 residues. J lost 4 bases, V lost 5 bases, and 4 bases had no gene match. The germline CDR1 and CDR2 sequences are SEHNR and FQNEAQ (reference sequence). CDR3 DNA: TGTGCCAGCAGCCTCGACAGGGGAAAAAACATTCAGTACTTC. It encodes CASSLDRGKNIQYF.

The chain links TRBV5-1 to TRBJ2-5, with D possibly being TRBD1 (6 bases). V dropped 0 bases and J dropped 3 bases, with 12 bases sitting between them. The CDR3 sequence is 15 residues long. CDR1 SGHRS and CDR2 YFSETQ come from the germline V gene. CDR3 protein: CASSLAGTGKETQYF. CDR3 in DNA: TGCGCCAGCAGCTTGGCCGGTACAGGGAAAGAGACCCAGTACTTC.

This clone was detected only once. The chain joins TRBV4-3 to TRBJ2-6; TRBD2 might be the D (5 bases). Deletions cut 3 bases from V and 4 bases from J, with 16 bases between. Germline V gives CDR1 LGHNA, CDR2 YSLEER. The CDR3 totals 17 residues. The CDR3 spells CASSQVGGRNGANVLTF. The DNA of the CDR3 is TGCGCCAGCAGCCAGGTCGGAGGCCGAAACGGGGCCAACGTCCTGACTTTC.

The chain uses TRBV2 and TRBJ2-7; TRBD1 agrees at 9 bases. The V and J ends lost 6 bases and 7 bases, in that order; junction bases with no gene match: 16. The CDR3 extends over 16 amino acids. In germline, CDR1 is SNHLY, CDR2 FYNNEI. The CDR3 nucleotides read TGTGCCAGCAGAGAGAAGACCGGGACAGGGTCGGGTGAGCAGTACTTC. Translating it yields CASREKTGTGSGEQYF. Filled out from reference TRBV2 and TRBJ2-7, the complete variable domain reads EPEVTQTPSHQVTQMGQEVILRCVPISNHLYFYWYRQILGQKVEFLVSFYNNEISEKSEIFDDQFSVERPDGSNFTLKIRSTKLEDSAMYFCASREKTGTGSGEQYFGPGTRLTVT.

This clone came up a few times. This chain joins TRBV19 and TRBJ2-5; a possible D gene is TRBD2 (6 bases). The CDR3 loop spans 13 amino acids. The germline CDR1 and CDR2 sequences are LNHDA and SQIVND (reference sequence). V lost 0 bases and J lost 5, with 7 bases in between. This CDR3 reads CASSIDGGETQYF. The CDR3 region has the DNA TGTGCCAGTAGTATAGACGGGGGTGAGACCCAGTACTTC.

CDR3 in amino acids: CASSSRTGKTDSSYEQYF. CDR3 bases: TGTGCCAGCAGCTCAAGGACAGGGAAAACCGATAGCTCCTACGAGCAGTACTTC. The V call is TRBV13, the J call TRBJ2-7, with 8 bases identical to TRBD1. V was clipped by 4 bases and J by 0 bases; unmatched bases: 14. Looked up from germline, CDR1 is PRHDT and CDR2 is FYEKMQ (reference sequence). The CDR3 is 18 residues long.

The rearrangement joins TRBV9 to TRBJ1-1; D is uncertain. The V gene's germline CDR1 is SGDLS and CDR2 YYNGEE. This CDR3 contains 14 residues. The V end was cut by 4 bases, the J end by 0 bases, with 10 bases between. DNA of the CDR3: TGTGCCAGCAGCCCCGGGAGCTTGAACACTGAAGCTTTCTTT. Its protein is CASSPGSLNTEAFF.

As concerns this clone: Relative to the germline gene, one junction end is altered; a read error may explain this. Within the sample, other DNA sequences also encode this same CDR3. The chain carries TRBV10-3 and TRBJ1-2, with 9 bases fitting TRBD1. Germline-derived CDR1 and CDR2 are ENHRY and SYGVKD. The CDR3 loop spans 15 amino acids. The CDR3 loop is CAISDDRGTNYGYTF. CDR3 sequence (DNA): TGTGCCATCAGTGATGACAGGGGGACTAACTATGGTTACACCTTC.

The genes are TRBV11-2 and TRBJ2-3; D may be TRBD2 (5 bases). The V end was cut by 0 bases, the J end by 6 bases, with 10 bases between. CDR1 and CDR2 from the germline V gene are SGHAT and FQNNGV. This CDR3 is 14 amino acids long. The CDR3 DNA is TGTGCCAGCAGCTTAGATCCGAGGGCTGATACGCAGTATTTT. Translating it yields CASSLDPRADTQYF.

The J gene is TRBJ2-1, the V gene TRBV2; 10 bases agree with TRBD1. The junction had 4 bases not matched to a gene; V was cut back by 3 bases and J by 5 bases. The CDR3 loop spans 15 amino acids. Germline V gives CDR1 SNHLY, CDR2 FYNNEI. In DNA form, the CDR3 reads TGTGCCAGCAGTGAGGGACAGGGGAACGACAATGAGCAGTTCTTC. This codes for CASSEGQGNDNEQFF.

This chain uses TRBV7-8 with TRBJ1-5; tentative D call: TRBD1 (6 bases). The germline gives CDR1 SGHVS, CDR2 FQNEAQ. CDR3 length: 17 residues. V lost 5 bases and J 1 base, leaving 18 bases between the germline ends. CDR3 nucleotide sequence: TGTGCCAGCAGCCCCGAGGAAGACAGGCTAAGCAATCAGCCCCAGCATTTT. It encodes CASSPEEDRLSNQPQHF.

The CDR3 region is CASSFGDTGELFF. The CDR3 nucleotides are TGTGCCAGCAGCTTCGGGGATACCGGGGAGCTGTTTTTT. The chain has TRBV13 and TRBJ2-2; a weak D match, TRBD2 (5 bases). The CDR3 is 13 residues long. V lost 3 bases and J lost 5, with 7 bases in between. Germline CDR1 and CDR2: PRHDT and FYEKMQ (reference sequence). The variable domain in full, with the rest retrieved from reference TRBV13 and TRBJ2-2, is AAGVIQSPRHLIKEKRETATLKCYPIPRHDTVYWYQQGPGQDPQFLISFYEKMQSDKGSIPDRFSAQQFSDYHSELNMSSLELGDSALYFCASSFGDTGELFFGEGSRLTVL.

This chain connects TRBV19 to TRBJ1-5; unclear D gene. Germline V CDR1 and CDR2: LNHDA, SQIVND (reference sequence). The ends were cut back, 1 base at V and 9 bases at J, with 10 bases in the middle. The length of the CDR3 is 13 residues. The CDR3, as DNA: TGTGCCAGTAGTATAGGGCCCTTCTGGCCCCAGCATTTT. Translation: CASSIGPFWPQHF.

V usage is TRBV13 and J usage is TRBJ2-7; D remains ambiguous. From germline, CDR1 is PRHDT and CDR2 FYEKMQ (reference sequence). V was trimmed by 2 bases and J by 3 bases, leaving 11 bases between them. The CDR3 sequence is 14 residues long. CDR3 sequence (DNA): TGTGCCAGCAGCTTATATATTACACGCTACGAGCAGTACTTC. Amino acids: CASSLYITRYEQYF.

J is TRBJ2-7 and V is TRBV4-1; TRBD2 is a possible D gene (5 bases). This CDR3 has 13 residues. Trimming shortened V by 4 bases and J by 7 bases, and 14 bases separated the two germline ends. Germline CDR1 is MGHRA and CDR2 is YSYEKL. The CDR3 is CASSPGMGQEQYF. The DNA of the CDR3 is TGCGCCAGCAGCCCCGGGATGGGTCAAGAGCAGTACTTC.

The V gene is TRBV4-3, the J gene TRBJ2-7; D might be TRBD2 (6 bases). Germline-derived CDR1 and CDR2 are LGHNA and YSLEER. This CDR3 is 16 amino acids long. V lost 1 base, J lost 4 bases, and 17 bases lay in between. CDR3 in DNA: TGCGCCAGCAGCCAAGGGGCGGGACGGCTAATTTACGAGCAGTACTTC. Encoded protein: CASSQGAGRLIYEQYF.

For the CDR3, the DNA is TGTGCCAGCAGCGCACCAGGGACAGATGGCTACACCTTC. It translates to CASSAPGTDGYTF. The J gene is TRBJ1-2, the V gene TRBV9; TRBD1 agrees at 7 bases. Germline lookup yields CDR1 SGDLS and CDR2 YYNGEE. V was pared by 3 bases and J by 6 bases, with 5 bases of the junction left unmatched. The CDR3 has 13 residues.

This clone appeared a single time. The chain combines TRBV15 with TRBJ2-7; 11 bases map to TRBD1. V lost 5 bases and J lost 5; bases outside the gene matches: 8. Germline V CDR1 and CDR2: LNHNV, YYDKDF (reference sequence). This CDR3 is 15 amino acids long. As DNA, the CDR3 is TGTGCCACCAGCCCCCAGGACAGGGGGCATAACGAGCAGTACTTC. Residues: CATSPQDRGHNEQYF. The whole variable domain, filled in from reference TRBV15 and TRBJ2-7, reads DAMVIQNPRYQVTQFGKPVTLSCSQTLNHNVMYWYQQKSSQAPKLLFHYYDKDFNNEADTPDNFQSRRPNTSFCFLDIRSPGLGDTAMYLCATSPQDRGHNEQYFGPGTRLTVT.